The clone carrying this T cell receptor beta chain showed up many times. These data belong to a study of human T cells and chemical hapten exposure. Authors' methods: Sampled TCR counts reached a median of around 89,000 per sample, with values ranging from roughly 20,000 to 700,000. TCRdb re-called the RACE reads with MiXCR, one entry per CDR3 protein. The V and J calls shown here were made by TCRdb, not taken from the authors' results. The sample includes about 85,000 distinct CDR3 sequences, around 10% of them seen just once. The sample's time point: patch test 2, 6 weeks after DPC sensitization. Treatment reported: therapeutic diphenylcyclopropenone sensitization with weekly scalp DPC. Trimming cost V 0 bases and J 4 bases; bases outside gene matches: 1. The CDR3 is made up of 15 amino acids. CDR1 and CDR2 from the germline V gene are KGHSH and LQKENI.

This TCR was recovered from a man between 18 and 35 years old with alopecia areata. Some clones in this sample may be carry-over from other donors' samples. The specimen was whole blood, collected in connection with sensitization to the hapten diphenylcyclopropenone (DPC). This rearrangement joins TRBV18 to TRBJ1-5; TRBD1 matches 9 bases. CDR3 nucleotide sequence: TGTGCCAGCTCACCACCGGGACAGGGAAATCAGCCCCAGCATTTT. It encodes CASSPPGQGNQPQHF.